Below are 18 T cell receptor beta chains sequenced from a single sample in a study of T cell responses to AZD1222 COVID-19 vaccine. Profiled with immunoSEQ multiplex PCR; TCRdb holds only in-frame clones, not every one. The table has 65,000 to 90,000 clones, about 90% seen once. The sequencing used peripheral blood, collected 28 days after the second AZD1222 dose. These receptors were obtained from an adult who received the AZD1222 COVID-19 vaccine.

The chain employs TRBV5-1 and TRBJ2-3; TRBD1 matches at 7 bases. This CDR3 contains 15 residues. V lost 1 base to trimming and J lost 4 bases; unmatched junction nucleotides: 6. Germline CDR1 reads SGHRS; CDR2 reads YFSETQ. This chain's CDR3 is CASSLTSGGPDTQYF. As DNA, the CDR3 is TGCGCCAGCAGCTTGACGTCAGGGGGTCCAGATACGCAGTATTTT.

This sequence joins TRBV5-1 and TRBJ1-4; a possible D gene is TRBD1 (5 bases). The CDR3 spans 14 residues. V was cut by 0 bases and J by 7 bases, with 10 bases left in between. Germline CDR1 SGHRS, CDR2 YFSETQ. CDR3 DNA sequence: TGCGCCAGCAGCTTGGGGCAGGGTGGTGAAAAACTGTTTTTT. Translated, it gives CASSLGQGGEKLFF.

The gene calls are TRBV7-2 and TRBJ1-1; 8 nucleotides agree with TRBD1. Germline V gene data show CDR1 as SGHTA and CDR2 as FQGNSA. This CDR3 contains 14 residues. Trimming at V came to 5 bases and at J to 5 bases, leaving 7 bases not matched to a gene. The CDR3 sequence: CASSPTGGWTEAFF. Here the CDR3 DNA reads TGTGCCAGCAGCCCCACAGGGGGATGGACTGAAGCTTTCTTT.

J is TRBJ1-2 and V is TRBV11-2; D remains ambiguous. Germline-derived CDR1 and CDR2 are SGHAT and FQNNGV. The CDR3 is made up of 13 amino acids. Deletions cut 5 bases from V and 4 bases from J, with 11 bases between. The DNA of the CDR3 is TGTGCCAGCAGCCAGGACCGACCCTATGGCTACACCTTC. Translation: CASSQDRPYGYTF.

The genes are TRBV19 and TRBJ1-5; D remains ambiguous. V lost 5 bases to trimming and J lost 6 bases, with 14 bases between them. The CDR3 consists of 14 residues. CDR1 and CDR2 from the germline V gene are LNHDA and SQIVND (reference sequence). CDR3 residues: CASSDRASPQPQHF. CDR3 bases: TGTGCCAGTAGTGACCGGGCGTCCCCTCAGCCCCAGCATTTT. Full variable domain (outside the CDR3, taken from reference TRBV19 and TRBJ1-5): DGGITQSPKYLFRKEGQNVTLSCEQNLNHDAMYWYRQDPGQGLRLIYYSQIVNDFQKGDIAEGYSVSREKKESFPLTVTSAQKNPTAFYLCASSDRASPQPQHFGDGTRLSIL.

V gene TRBV6-6 combines with J gene TRBJ1-2, with 7 bases matching TRBD1. With V trimmed by 4 bases and J by 1 base, 6 bases remained unmatched. The CDR3 loop spans 15 amino acids. The germline V gene encodes CDR1 MNHNY and CDR2 SVGAGI (reference sequence). As DNA, the CDR3 is TGTGCCAGCAGTTCAACGACAGGGAATAACTATGGCTACACCTTC. Translation: CASSSTTGNNYGYTF.

The CDR3 region has the DNA TGCGCCAGCAGCTACTTAGCGGGAGGGCCAGCCGGGGAGCTGTTTTTT. Its translation is CASSYLAGGPAGELFF. The V call is TRBV4-3, the J call TRBJ2-2, with TRBD2 matching 11 bases. CDR3 length: 16 amino acids. With V trimmed by 5 bases and J by 6 bases, 8 bases remained unmatched. Germline V CDR1 and CDR2: LGHNA, YSLEER.

The chain uses TRBV19 and TRBJ1-2; TRBD1 is a possible D gene (6 bases). Germline CDR1 LNHDA, CDR2 SQIVND (reference sequence). V lost 1 base, J lost 4 bases, and 13 bases lay in between. The CDR3 length is 15 residues. CDR3 in amino acids: CASSIARTATYGYTF. Written as DNA, the CDR3 is TGTGCCAGTAGTATAGCCCGGACAGCAACCTATGGCTACACCTTC.

V and J are TRBV5-6 and TRBJ1-5; D gene unclear. V lost 0 bases and J lost 3, with 7 bases in between. This CDR3 region has 14 residues. The germline V gene has CDR1 SGHDT and CDR2 YYEEEE. CDR3 protein: CASSLGLYNQPQHF. As DNA, the CDR3 is TGTGCCAGCAGCTTGGGCCTTTACAATCAGCCCCAGCATTTT. The entire variable domain, with the rest obtained from reference TRBV5-6 and TRBJ1-5, is as follows: DAGVTQSPTHLIKTRGQQVTLRCSPKSGHDTVSWYQQALGQGPQFIFQYYEEEERQRGNFPDRFSGHQFPNYSSELNVNALLLGDSALYLCASSLGLYNQPQHFGDGTRLSIL.

CDR3 DNA: TGTGCCAGCAGCTTCGGATTAACGCGGGCCCCCAGCACAGATACGCAGTATTTT. Encoded protein: CASSFGLTRAPSTDTQYF. The chain employs TRBV5-4 and TRBJ2-3, with D possibly TRBD2 on 5 matching bases. Trimming took off 2 bases at V and 0 bases at J, with 19 bases between the two ends. Germline CDR1 is SGHNT and CDR2 is YYREEE (reference sequence). This CDR3 region has 18 residues.

The chain carries TRBV5-5 and TRBJ1-2, with 11 bases that match TRBD1. The junction had 10 bases not matched to a gene; V was cut back by 0 bases and J by 3 bases. CDR1 and CDR2 (germline): SGHKS, YYEKEE (reference sequence). The CDR3 has 18 amino acids. CDR3 protein: CASSLEFIGQGAYYGYTF. Here the CDR3 DNA reads TGTGCCAGCAGCTTGGAATTTATAGGACAGGGGGCATACTATGGCTACACCTTC.

The chain employs TRBV5-4 and TRBJ1-1; D is uncertain. Trimming left V 0 bases short and J 1 base short, with 7 bases between. The germline V gene has CDR1 SGHNT and CDR2 YYREEE (reference sequence). The CDR3 totals 14 residues. CDR3 in amino acids: CASSLERTNTEAFF. DNA of the CDR3: TGTGCCAGCAGCTTGGAGCGTACGAACACTGAAGCTTTCTTT. Filled out from reference TRBV5-4 and TRBJ1-1, the complete variable domain reads ETGVTQSPTHLIKTRGQQVTLRCSSQSGHNTVSWYQQALGQGPQFIFQYYREEENGRGNFPPRFSGLQFPNYSSELNVNALELDDSALYLCASSLERTNTEAFFGQGTRLTVV.

The V call is TRBV2, the J call TRBJ2-2, with 11 bases identical to TRBD1. Germline V gene data show CDR1 as SNHLY and CDR2 as FYNNEI. This CDR3 has 16 amino acids. The trim removed 4 bases at V and 4 bases at J, leaving 5 bases unmatched. CDR3 amino acids: CASSVSGTGGTGELFF. The CDR3 DNA follows: TGTGCCAGCAGTGTTTCCGGGACAGGGGGCACCGGGGAGCTGTTTTTT. The full variable domain, in which reference TRBV2 and TRBJ2-2 provide the parts outside the CDR3, is EPEVTQTPSHQVTQMGQEVILRCVPISNHLYFYWYRQILGQKVEFLVSFYNNEISEKSEIFDDQFSVERPDGSNFTLKIRSTKLEDSAMYFCASSVSGTGGTGELFFGEGSRLTVL.

The V and J genes are TRBV19 and TRBJ1-4; D ambiguous. Germline-derived CDR1 and CDR2 are LNHDA and SQIVND (reference sequence). This CDR3 contains 14 residues. With 3 bases removed from V and 2 bases from J, the gap between germline ends came to 7 bases. The CDR3 protein is CASSMRWTNEKLFF. The CDR3 DNA reads TGTGCCAGTAGTATGAGATGGACTAATGAAAAACTGTTTTTT.

The genes are TRBV12-3 or TRBV12-4 and TRBJ2-3; the D is unclear. This CDR3 is 13 amino acids long. Trimming took off 2 bases at V and 6 bases at J, with 9 bases between the two ends. CDR3 sequence: CASSLSGIDTQYF. CDR3 bases: TGTGCCAGCAGTTTATCGGGCATCGATACGCAGTATTTT.

The CDR3 bases are TGTGCCAGCAGCACCACGGGGGGCAGGAACTATGGCTACACCTTC. Translated, it gives CASSTTGGRNYGYTF. This chain uses TRBV5-6 with TRBJ1-2; a weak D match, TRBD1 (6 bases). Germline values: CDR1 SGHDT, CDR2 YYEEEE. V lost 4 bases, J lost 2 bases, and 15 bases lay in between. This CDR3 is built from 15 residues.

The chain combines TRBV11-2 with TRBJ2-1; possibly TRBD2 for D (6 bases). Germline lookup yields CDR1 SGHAT and CDR2 FQNNGV. Trimming stripped 1 base from V and 7 bases from J, with 14 bases between. This CDR3 has 15 residues. CDR3 nucleotide sequence: TGTGCCAGCAGCTTAGTCGGGGGTGTGAGAAATGAGCAGTTCTTC. Protein: CASSLVGGVRNEQFF.

This chain connects TRBV11-2 to TRBJ2-3; maybe TRBD1 (5 bases). Germline V gene sequence: CDR1 SGHAT, CDR2 FQNNGV. V lost 2 bases and J lost 6, with 9 bases in between. This CDR3 is built from 13 residues. The CDR3 DNA is TGTGCCAGCAGCTTAAGGGGTGGGGATACGCAGTATTTT. As protein: CASSLRGGDTQYF. Complete variable domain (other parts from reference TRBV11-2 and TRBJ2-3): EAGVAQSPRYKIIEKRQSVAFWCNPISGHATLYWYQQILGQGPKLLIQFQNNGVVDDSQLPKDRFSAERLKGVDSTLKIQPAKLEDSAVYLCASSLRGGDTQYFGPGTRLTVL.